The next 30 T cell receptor beta chains were all read from a single sample in a study of T cell responses to AZD1222 COVID-19 vaccine. Using immunoSEQ multiplex PCR, the repertoire was profiled, and TCRdb retains in-frame clones only, with some absent. The repertoire holds about 84,000 clones, with around 88% as singletons. The sample here was peripheral blood, taken 28 days after the second AZD1222 dose. These receptors all come from an adult who received the AZD1222 COVID-19 vaccine.

In its sample, this clone was seen once. The chain carries TRBV19 and TRBJ1-4; D unresolved. The CDR3 is made up of 15 amino acids. The V gene lost 7 bases and the J gene lost 0 bases, with 12 bases spanning the gap. Germline CDR1 reads LNHDA; CDR2 reads SQIVND (reference sequence). The CDR3 DNA sequence: TGTGCCAGTACTCCACTGGGTGCAACTAATGAAAAACTGTTTTTT. Amino acid sequence: CASTPLGATNEKLFF.

The chain joins TRBV9 to TRBJ1-3, with a possible D match to TRBD1 (6 bases). From germline, CDR1 is SGDLS and CDR2 YYNGEE. The CDR3 contains 15 residues. The ends were cut back, 3 bases at V and 4 bases at J, with 14 bases in the middle. CDR3 region: CASSAGRGAGNTIYF. The DNA of the CDR3 is TGTGCCAGCAGCGCCGGCAGGGGCGCCGGAAACACCATATATTTT.

The rearrangement joins TRBV10-3 to TRBJ1-3, with D possibly TRBD1 on 5 matching bases. The V and J ends lost 9 bases and 0 bases respectively, with 9 bases between them. Germline CDR1 and CDR2: ENHRY and SYGVKD. CDR3 length equals 13 residues. The CDR3 region is CAIRGNSGNTIYF. Here the CDR3 DNA reads TGTGCCATTCGGGGGAACTCTGGAAACACCATATATTTT.

The chain carries TRBV19 and TRBJ2-1; 7 bases align to TRBD1. J gave up 0 bases and V 7 bases, and 12 bases lay outside the gene matches. The CDR3 runs 17 residues. The germline V gene has CDR1 LNHDA and CDR2 SQIVND (reference sequence). The CDR3 is CASTPRGQTSSYNEQFF. In DNA, the CDR3 is TGTGCCAGTACTCCCAGGGGACAGACAAGCTCCTACAATGAGCAGTTCTTC.

The chain couples TRBV28 to TRBJ1-4; a weak D match, TRBD1 (6 bases). Per the germline V gene, CDR1 is MDHEN and CDR2 is SYDVKM. The CDR3 runs to 13 residues. Trimming removed 4 bases at V and 8 bases at J, with 11 bases between. The DNA of the CDR3 is TGTGCCAGCAGTTACCAGGGGTACGAAAAACTGTTTTTT. Its translation: CASSYQGYEKLFF.

The genes are TRBV14 and TRBJ2-7; unclear D gene. V lost 0 bases to trimming and J lost 4 bases, with 7 bases between them. The CDR3 length is 13 residues. Germline assignment: CDR1 SGHDN and CDR2 FVKESK. The CDR3 loop reads CASSQDFKYEQYF. The DNA for the CDR3 is TGTGCCAGCAGCCAAGATTTCAAGTACGAGCAGTACTTC.

CDR3 DNA sequence: TGTGCCAGCAGTGAAGGACACAGGGGTACAGGTGGCTACACCTTC. Translated, it gives CASSEGHRGTGGYTF. The J gene is TRBJ1-2, the V gene TRBV2; TRBD1 aligns across 7 bases. Per the germline V gene, CDR1 is SNHLY and CDR2 is FYNNEI. V trimming: 1 base; J trimming: 7 bases; junction bases outside the gene matches: 9. This CDR3 has 15 amino acids.

The rearrangement uses TRBV25-1 and TRBJ2-1; possibly TRBD2 for D (6 bases). V dropped 6 bases and J dropped 2 bases, with 11 bases sitting between them. The V gene's germline CDR1 is MGHDK and CDR2 SYGVNS. The CDR3 runs 14 residues. The CDR3 region is CASRGLSPYNEQFF. The CDR3, as DNA: TGTGCCAGCAGGGGACTGTCCCCCTACAATGAGCAGTTCTTC.

This rearrangement joins TRBV5-5 to TRBJ2-1; TRBD1 agrees at 7 bases. This CDR3 spans 15 amino acids. Losses at the gene ends were 3 bases for V and 4 bases for J; bases not matched to a gene: 7. Germline CDR1 is SGHKS and CDR2 is YYEKEE (reference sequence). The CDR3 sequence: CASSSVGTAYNEQFF. The CDR3 coding sequence is TGTGCCAGCAGCTCGGTTGGGACAGCGTACAATGAGCAGTTCTTC.

This chain joins TRBV6-5 and TRBJ2-1; D is uncertain. This CDR3 comprises 13 residues. Germline V CDR1 and CDR2: MNHEY, SVGAGI. V was shortened by 6 bases and J by 1 base, with 7 bases between the two germline ends. Here the CDR3 reads CASRTGSYNEQFF. As DNA, the CDR3 is TGTGCCAGCAGGACCGGATCCTACAATGAGCAGTTCTTC.

The chain recombines TRBV5-1 with TRBJ1-4, with D perhaps TRBD1 (5 bases). Per germline, CDR1 SGHRS and CDR2 YFSETQ. The CDR3 loop spans 14 amino acids. V lost 4 bases and J 4 bases, leaving 11 bases between the germline ends. The CDR3 loop reads CASSPTVDNEKLFF. For the CDR3, the DNA is TGCGCCAGCAGCCCGACAGTAGATAATGAAAAACTGTTTTTT.

The chain combines TRBV11-2 with TRBJ2-3; maybe TRBD2 (6 bases). This CDR3 spans 14 amino acids. The germline CDR1 and CDR2 sequences are SGHAT and FQNNGV. Trimming removed 4 bases at V and 2 bases at J, with 10 bases between. DNA for the CDR3: TGTGCCAGCAGCTCGGACTATAACACAGATACGCAGTATTTT. It translates to CASSSDYNTDTQYF.

This clone was seen a few times. The gene calls are TRBV23-1 and TRBJ1-4; D ambiguous. TRBV23-1 is an ORF, with its function uncertain. The CDR3 extends over 13 amino acids. Trimming left V 0 bases short and J 5 bases short, with 4 bases between. For the CDR3, the DNA is TGCGCCAGCAGTCAATCCGGGAATGAAAAACTGTTTTTT. Translation gives CASSQSGNEKLFF.

The chain carries TRBV19 and TRBJ1-1, with D uncertain. Germline V gives CDR1 LNHDA, CDR2 SQIVND (reference sequence). This CDR3 region has 14 residues. Trimming pared 4 bases from V and 3 bases from J, leaving 12 bases between. The DNA for the CDR3 is TGTGCCAGTAGTAACCCGTGGGTGCACACTGAAGCTTTCTTT. Its protein product is CASSNPWVHTEAFF.

The chain links TRBV5-1 to TRBJ1-6; TRBD1 aligns across 9 bases. The CDR3 runs to 15 residues. Germline trimming cut 0 bases from V and 7 bases from J; bases unmatched to any gene: 2. Germline values: CDR1 SGHRS, CDR2 YFSETQ. CDR3 region: CASSLGQGGNSPLHF. The CDR3 nucleotides are TGCGCCAGCAGCTTGGGACAGGGGGGGAATTCACCCCTCCACTTT.

The V call is TRBV11-2, the J call TRBJ2-7; no clear D. V was pared by 6 bases and J by 3 bases, with 21 bases between. The CDR3 is 16 residues long. The germline gives CDR1 SGHAT, CDR2 FQNNGV. The CDR3 DNA reads as TGTGCCAGCAGTCATAAGATCACAGCCAATTTCTACGAGCAGTACTTC. Protein product: CASSHKITANFYEQYF. The full variable domain, rest sourced from reference TRBV11-2 and TRBJ2-7, is EAGVAQSPRYKIIEKRQSVAFWCNPISGHATLYWYQQILGQGPKLLIQFQNNGVVDDSQLPKDRFSAERLKGVDSTLKIQPAKLEDSAVYLCASSHKITANFYEQYFGPGTRLTVT.

The gene calls are TRBV12-3 or TRBV12-4 and TRBJ1-1; D remains ambiguous. V gave up 2 bases and J gave up 1 base, with 5 bases separating them. The length of the CDR3 is 13 residues. CDR3 DNA sequence: TGTGCCAGCAGTTTATATCGGAACACTGAAGCTTTCTTT. Amino acids: CASSLYRNTEAFF.

The V and J genes are TRBV6-5 and TRBJ1-3; D unresolved. Trimming pared 0 bases from V and 0 bases from J, leaving 9 bases between. The CDR3 is made up of 16 amino acids. Germline V gives CDR1 MNHEY, CDR2 SVGAGI. The CDR3 is CASSYSVTASGNTIYF. The CDR3, as DNA: TGTGCCAGCAGTTACTCGGTCACCGCCTCTGGAAACACCATATATTTT.

The chain links TRBV27 to TRBJ1-6; TRBD1 aligns across 8 bases. The CDR3 has 15 residues. Germline V gene lookup returns CDR1 MNHEY and CDR2 SMNVEV (reference sequence). J gave up 14 bases and V 8 bases, and 17 bases lay outside the gene matches. The CDR3 is CASLPKQGVMNSLHF. The CDR3 coding sequence is TGTGCCAGCTTGCCCAAACAGGGGGTAATGAATTCCCTCCACTTT.

The rearrangement joins TRBV9 to TRBJ1-2; 7 nucleotides line up with TRBD1. The CDR3 contains 16 residues. From germline, CDR1 is SGDLS and CDR2 YYNGEE. V lost 3 bases, J lost 9 bases, and 17 bases stayed unmatched. CDR3 DNA sequence: TGTGCCAGCAGCGAATCCGGGACAGTAGAAATGGGAAGCTACACCTTC. The encoded protein is CASSESGTVEMGSYTF.

The genes are TRBV11-2 and TRBJ1-6; D gene ambiguous. Germline CDR1 SGHAT, CDR2 FQNNGV. V gave up 3 bases and J gave up 7 bases, with 13 bases separating them. The CDR3 is 15 amino acids. In nucleotides, the CDR3 is TGTGCCAGCAGCTTGACCCGGGTCTGGAATTCACCCCTCCACTTT. Its translation: CASSLTRVWNSPLHF.

V is TRBV5-1 and J is TRBJ2-7, with 7 bases that match TRBD1. V shed 1 base and J 3 bases; nucleotides not matched to a gene: 10. Germline V gene lookup returns CDR1 SGHRS and CDR2 YFSETQ. The CDR3 runs to 16 residues. The CDR3 DNA reads as TGCGCCAGCAGCTTGACTCGGGACAGAATAGACTACGAGCAGTACTTC. Translated: CASSLTRDRIDYEQYF.

V usage is TRBV3-1 (or the pseudogene TRBV3-2) and J usage is TRBJ1-2; D is undetermined. The CDR3 is made up of 13 amino acids. V lost 4 bases and J 8 bases, leaving 14 bases between the germline ends. Germline CDR1 reads LGHDT; CDR2 reads YNNKEL (reference sequence). CDR3 nucleotides: TGTGCCAGCAGCCGGGAAAGGGTTCTCGGCTACACCTTC. Residues: CASSRERVLGYTF.

This chain links TRBV3-1 (or the pseudogene TRBV3-2) with TRBJ2-5; D remains unclear. V dropped 4 bases and J dropped 5 bases, with 20 bases sitting between them. CDR3 length: 16 residues. Germline-derived CDR1 and CDR2 are LGHDT and YNNKEL (reference sequence). CDR3 sequence: CASSREWAGGWETQYF. CDR3 coding DNA: TGTGCCAGCAGCCGAGAGTGGGCAGGTGGTTGGGAGACCCAGTACTTC.

In this sample, this clone turned up once. The chain links TRBV7-3 to TRBJ2-3, with 12 bases aligning to TRBD2. Germline-derived CDR1 and CDR2 are SGHTA and FQGTGA. The V segment lost 1 base and the J segment 3 bases; nucleotides outside the gene matches: 11. The length of the CDR3 is 19 residues. CDR3 loop: CASSLRRGIGTSGTDTQYF. For the CDR3, the DNA is TGTGCCAGCAGCTTAAGGAGGGGGATAGGGACTAGCGGGACAGATACGCAGTATTTT.

The V call is TRBV7-3, the J call TRBJ2-7, with 8 bases identical to TRBD2. The V and J ends lost 2 bases and 5 bases, in that order; junction bases with no gene match: 8. Germline loops: CDR1 SGHTA, CDR2 FQGTGA. The CDR3 runs 15 residues. The CDR3 reads CASSLLQAGVNEQYF. For the CDR3, the DNA is TGTGCCAGCAGCTTACTTCAAGCGGGGGTGAACGAGCAGTACTTC. The whole variable domain, filled in from reference TRBV7-3 and TRBJ2-7, reads GAGVSQTPSNKVTEKGKYVELRCDPISGHTALYWYRQSLGQGPEFLIYFQGTGAADDSGLPNDRFFAVRPEGSVSTLKIQRTERGDSAVYLCASSLLQAGVNEQYFGPGTRLTVT.

This clone was detected a few times. In nucleotides, the CDR3 is TGTGCCAGCAGAGACTTGGGCAGTTCTCACTACGAGCAGTACTTC. It translates to CASRDLGSSHYEQYF. The J gene is TRBJ2-7, the V gene TRBV2; D not certain. CDR3 length equals 15 residues. With 6 bases removed from V and 3 bases from J, the gap between germline ends came to 18 bases. CDR1 SNHLY and CDR2 FYNNEI come from the germline V gene.

This chain joins TRBV28 and TRBJ1-5, with D possibly TRBD1 on 5 matching bases. V was pared by 2 bases and J by 11 bases, with 13 bases between. Germline-derived CDR1 and CDR2 are MDHEN and SYDVKM. The CDR3 spans 13 residues. CDR3 in DNA: TGTGCCAGCAGTTTAGATAACAGGAGCTCCCAGCATTTT. Its protein product is CASSLDNRSSQHF.

The CDR3, as DNA: TGTGCCAGCAGTCAAGGGGGGTGGACATGGGAGCTGTTTTTT. This gives the protein CASSQGGWTWELFF. This rearrangement joins TRBV28 to TRBJ2-2; D might be TRBD1 or TRBD2, each matching 6 bases. CDR1 is MDHEN, CDR2 SYDVKM, per germline. Trimming took 5 bases from V and 9 from J, leaving 16 bases between them. This CDR3 has 14 residues.

V and J are TRBV7-9 and TRBJ1-5, with TRBD1 identical over 7 bases. The CDR3 is 15 amino acids. CDR1 SEHNR and CDR2 FQNEAQ come from the germline V gene (reference sequence). The J segment lost 4 bases and the V segment lost 6 bases, leaving 9 bases of the junction unmatched. The CDR3 nucleotides are TGTGCCAGCAGTCAAGGGGGCGGCGAAAATCAGCCCCAGCATTTT. Protein sequence: CASSQGGGENQPQHF.